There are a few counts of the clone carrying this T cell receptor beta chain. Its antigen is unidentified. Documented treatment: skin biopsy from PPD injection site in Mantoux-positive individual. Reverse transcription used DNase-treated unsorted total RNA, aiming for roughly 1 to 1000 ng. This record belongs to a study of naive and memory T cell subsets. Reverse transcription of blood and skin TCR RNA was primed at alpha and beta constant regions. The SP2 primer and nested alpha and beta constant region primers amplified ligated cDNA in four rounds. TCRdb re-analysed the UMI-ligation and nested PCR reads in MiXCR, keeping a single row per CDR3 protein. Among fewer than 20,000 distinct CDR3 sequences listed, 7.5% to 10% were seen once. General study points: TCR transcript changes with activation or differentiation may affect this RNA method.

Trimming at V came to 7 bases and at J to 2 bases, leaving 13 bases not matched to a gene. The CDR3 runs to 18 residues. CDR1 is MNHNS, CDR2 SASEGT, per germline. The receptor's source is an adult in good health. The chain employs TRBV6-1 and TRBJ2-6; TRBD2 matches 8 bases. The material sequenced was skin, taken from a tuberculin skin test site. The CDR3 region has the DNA TGTGCCAGCACCACCAGCGGGAGTCTTCCAACTGGGGCCAACGTCCTGACTTTC. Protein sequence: CASTTSGSLPTGANVLTF.